The rows below give T cell receptor beta chains drawn from one sample of a study of blood T cell repertoires in COVID-19. The repertoire was sequenced with immunoSEQ multiplex PCR; TCRdb's copy has only in-frame clones and lacks some. The repertoire holds about 240,000 clones, roughly 86% seen once, with roughly an eighth in the top ten. The source material was peripheral blood. The receptors come from a man older than 75 with acute or convalescent COVID-19. Each CDR3 is given with its conserved first and last residue. Fields, in order: D gene, V gene, clone size, J gene, CDR3 protein, CDR3 DNA. D genes are given only for firm matches. The listing skips clone size in some rows; elsewhere it reads once, few, many or a size class.

D: TRBD1
V: TRBV28
size: -
J: TRBJ2-1
CDR3: CASSPPGTGFYNEQFF
DNA: TGTGCCAGCAGTCCCCCCGGGACAGGGTTCTACAATGAGCAGTTCTTC

D: TRBD1
V: TRBV6-6
size: -
J: TRBJ2-6
CDR3: CASRPGQKSGANVLTF
DNA: TGTGCCAGCAGGCCGGGACAGAAATCTGGGGCCAACGTCCTGACTTTC

D: -
V: TRBV10-1
size: -
J: TRBJ1-1
CDR3: CASSCFLLFTTEAFF
DNA: TGCGCCAGCAGTTGTTTTCTATTATTTACCACTGAAGCTTTCTTT

D: -
V: TRBV7-9
size: few
J: TRBJ1-3
CDR3: CASSLESRGILYF
DNA: TGTGCCAGCAGCTTAGAGAGTCGGGGGATCTTATATTTT

D: -
V: TRBV5-1
size: -
J: TRBJ1-1
CDR3: CASSPLGGNTEAFF
DNA: TGCGCCAGCAGCCCGTTGGGGGGTAACACTGAAGCTTTCTTT

D: TRBD2
V: TRBV6-5
size: once
J: TRBJ2-1
CDR3: CASSRLAGALAEQFF
DNA: TGTGCCAGCAGCCGACTAGCGGGAGCTTTGGCTGAGCAGTTCTTC

D: TRBD1
V: TRBV11-1
size: few
J: TRBJ1-4
CDR3: CASRGTGHEKLFF
DNA: TGTGCCAGCAGAGGGACAGGGCATGAAAAACTGTTTTTT

D: TRBD1
V: TRBV6-2/TRBV6-3
size: -
J: TRBJ2-1
CDR3: CASSPLGQSIYNEQFF
DNA: TGTGCCAGCAGTCCCCTGGGACAGTCTATCTACAATGAGCAGTTCTTC

D: TRBD1
V: TRBV29-1
size: -
J: TRBJ1-3
CDR3: CSAGQGGGNTIYF
DNA: TGCAGCGCGGGACAGGGAGGGGGAAACACCATATATTTT

D: -
V: TRBV6-5
size: -
J: TRBJ2-7
CDR3: CASSYSVTYEQYF
DNA: TGTGCCAGCAGTTACTCTGTAACCTACGAGCAGTACTTC

D: TRBD1
V: TRBV10-1
size: -
J: TRBJ2-3
CDR3: CASSPTGPGTDTQYF
DNA: TGCGCCAGCAGTCCGACAGGGCCGGGGACAGATACGCAGTATTTT

D: TRBD1
V: TRBV18
size: -
J: TRBJ1-1
CDR3: CASSLKTGTATEAFF
DNA: TGTGCCAGCTCACTTAAGACAGGGACAGCAACTGAAGCTTTCTTT

D: TRBD2
V: TRBV28
size: -
J: TRBJ2-7
CDR3: CASQTSGSSYEQYF
DNA: TGTGCCAGCCAGACTAGCGGGAGTTCCTACGAGCAGTACTTC

D: -
V: TRBV7-8
size: -
J: TRBJ1-2
CDR3: CASSLDGVHGYTF
DNA: TGTGCCAGCAGCTTAGATGGAGTCCATGGCTACACCTTC

D: TRBD1
V: TRBV18
size: few
J: TRBJ1-1
CDR3: CASSPTGVPEAFF
DNA: TGTGCCAGCTCACCTACAGGGGTCCCTGAAGCTTTCTTT

D: -
V: TRBV29-1
size: few
J: TRBJ1-2
CDR3: CSVLLRYYGYTF
DNA: TGCAGCGTTTTGTTGAGATACTATGGCTACACCTTC

D: -
V: TRBV25-1
size: -
J: TRBJ2-7
CDR3: CASSLGGGRYEQYF
DNA: TGTGCCAGCAGTCTGGGAGGGGGGCGATACGAGCAGTACTTC

D: -
V: TRBV28
size: -
J: TRBJ1-2
CDR3: CASSDGVYGYTF
DNA: TGTGCCAGCAGTGACGGGGTTTATGGCTACACCTTC

D: -
V: TRBV2
size: -
J: TRBJ1-6
CDR3: CASSGQSGNSPLHF
DNA: TGTGCCAGCAGTGGACAGTCGGGTAATTCACCCCTCCACTTT

D: TRBD1
V: TRBV2
size: -
J: TRBJ2-1
CDR3: CASSSTGANEQFF
DNA: TGTGCCAGCAGTTCTACAGGGGCAAATGAGCAGTTCTTC

D: -
V: TRBV5-1
size: -
J: TRBJ1-1
CDR3: CASSPAEITEAFF
DNA: TGCGCCAGCAGCCCCGCGGAGATCACTGAAGCTTTCTTT

D: -
V: TRBV4-1
size: -
J: TRBJ1-2
CDR3: CASSQDSGAYGYTF
DNA: TGCGCCAGCAGCCAAGATTCGGGAGCCTATGGCTACACCTTC

D: TRBD1
V: TRBV6-2/TRBV6-3
size: few
J: TRBJ2-1
CDR3: CASSPGQSSYNEQFF
DNA: TGTGCCAGCAGTCCGGGACAGAGCTCCTACAATGAGCAGTTCTTC

D: -
V: TRBV7-3
size: -
J: TRBJ2-3
CDR3: CASSLQGSTDTQYF
DNA: TGTGCCAGCAGCTTACAGGGAAGCACAGATACGCAGTATTTT

D: -
V: TRBV9
size: -
J: TRBJ1-1
CDR3: CASSPTPRGSEAFF
DNA: TGTGCCAGCAGCCCGACCCCTAGAGGCTCTGAAGCTTTCTTT

D: -
V: TRBV19
size: -
J: TRBJ1-2
CDR3: CASSMQATAYGYTF
DNA: TGTGCCAGTAGTATGCAGGCCACCGCATATGGCTACACCTTC

D: -
V: TRBV28
size: -
J: TRBJ1-2
CDR3: CASSFGSYGYTF
DNA: TGTGCCAGCAGTTTCGGGAGCTATGGCTACACCTTC

D: -
V: TRBV7-2
size: -
J: TRBJ2-1
CDR3: CASSLGLGERVYNEQFF
DNA: TGTGCCAGCAGCTTAGGGCTCGGGGAGAGGGTCTACAATGAGCAGTTCTTC

D: TRBD1
V: TRBV28
size: few
J: TRBJ1-2
CDR3: CATRTGSANYGYTF
DNA: TGTGCCACTCGGACAGGCTCAGCTAACTATGGCTACACCTTC

D: -
V: TRBV5-4
size: once
J: TRBJ1-6
CDR3: CASSLQDTYNSPLHF
DNA: TGTGCCAGCAGCTTACAGGACACCTATAATTCACCCCTCCACTTT

D: -
V: TRBV9
size: -
J: TRBJ2-1
CDR3: CASSPPGIAANNEQFF
DNA: TGTGCCAGCAGCCCCCCGGGTATAGCGGCCAACAATGAGCAGTTCTTC

D: -
V: TRBV28
size: -
J: TRBJ1-3
CDR3: CASSYLQDISGNTIYF
DNA: TGTGCCAGCAGTTACCTTCAGGACATCTCTGGAAACACCATATATTTT

D: -
V: TRBV11-2
size: -
J: TRBJ1-5
CDR3: CASSLGRSNQPQHF
DNA: TGTGCCAGCAGCTTGGGCAGGAGCAATCAGCCCCAGCATTTT

D: -
V: TRBV3-1/TRBV3-2
size: -
J: TRBJ2-5
CDR3: CASSQEGAGETQYF
DNA: TGTGCCAGCAGCCAAGAGGGGGCCGGAGAGACCCAGTACTTC

D: TRBD2
V: TRBV3-1/TRBV3-2
size: -
J: TRBJ2-2
CDR3: CASSQGLAGNTGELFF
DNA: TGTGCCAGCAGCCAAGGACTAGCGGGGAACACCGGGGAGCTGTTTTTT

D: TRBD1
V: TRBV6-1
size: -
J: TRBJ1-6
CDR3: CASSENRGIGNSPLHF
DNA: TGTGCCAGCAGTGAAAACAGGGGGATTGGTAATTCACCCCTCCACTTT

D: -
V: TRBV6-6
size: -
J: TRBJ1-2
CDR3: CASITKGGLNYGYTF
DNA: TGTGCCAGCATCACCAAGGGGGGGCTCAACTATGGCTACACCTTC

D: -
V: TRBV9
size: -
J: TRBJ2-5
CDR3: CASSVEQGGETQYF
DNA: TGTGCCAGCAGCGTAGAACAGGGCGGAGAGACCCAGTACTTC

D: -
V: TRBV6-5
size: -
J: TRBJ2-5
CDR3: CASSYSLLKETQYF
DNA: TGTGCCAGCAGTTACTCCTTACTAAAGGAGACCCAGTACTTC

D: -
V: TRBV2
size: once
J: TRBJ2-1
CDR3: CASGGSYNEQFF
DNA: TGTGCCAGCGGGGGGTCCTACAATGAGCAGTTCTTC